Below are 21 T cell receptor beta chains sequenced from a single sample in a study of T cell repertoires in cytomegalovirus infection (dated by TCRdb to between 2018 and 2021). Sequencing relied on an Illumina HiSeq 1500. TCRdb handled the public reads itself, with Q25 trimming in fastp and clone calling in MiXCR, and kept productive beta chains. Each CDR3 protein appears once, grouped with its most common genes and DNA. The sample yields about 740,000 distinct CDR3 sequences; less than 40% were counted once. The top ten constitute around 3% of the sample. Sequencing was performed on PBMCs. The receptors were gathered from a human donor in good health (CMV status not recorded). Some clones in this sample may be carry-over from other donors' samples.

This clonotype showed up just a few times. CDR3 sequence reads: CASSLPLLAGEAPQETQYF. In nucleotides, the CDR3 is TGCGCCAGCAGCTTGCCCCTTCTAGCGGGAGAAGCGCCCCAAGAGACCCAGTACTTC. The chain is built from TRBV5-1 and TRBJ2-5, with 10 bases fitting TRBD2. CDR3 length: 19 residues. From germline, CDR1 is SGHRS and CDR2 YFSETQ. V gave up 1 base and J gave up 1 base; unmatched junction bases: 13. The variable domain in full, with the rest retrieved from reference TRBV5-1 and TRBJ2-5, is KAGVTQTPRYLIKTRGQQVTLSCSPISGHRSVSWYQQTPGQGLQFLFEYFSETQRNKGNFPGRFSGRQFSNSRSEMNVSTLELGDSALYLCASSLPLLAGEAPQETQYFGPGTRLLVL.

This clonotype has just a few counts. The V and J genes are TRBV7-2 and TRBJ2-1; 7 nucleotides align to TRBD1. Germline CDR1 is SGHTA and CDR2 is FQGNSA. The CDR3 contains 13 residues. After removal of 5 bases from V and 8 bases from J, the junction contained 6 bases not matched to a gene. The CDR3 here is CASSRQGVYEQFF. The CDR3 nucleotides are TGTGCCAGCAGCAGACAGGGTGTATATGAGCAGTTCTTC. The variable domain in full, with the rest retrieved from reference TRBV7-2 and TRBJ2-1, is GAGVSQSPSNKVTEKGKDVELRCDPISGHTALYWYRQSLGQGLEFLIYFQGNSAPDKSGLPSDRFSAERTGGSVSTLTIQRTQQEDSAVYLCASSRQGVYEQFFGPGTRLTVL.

In the case of this clonotype: Likely a read error: the CDR3 ends without its conserved phenylalanine or tryptophan. The CDR3 reads CASSLGPVAGDKTQYC. CDR3 nucleotide sequence: TGTGCCAGCAGCTTAGGGCCAGTAGCGGGGGATAAGACCCAGTACTGC. The V and J genes are TRBV7-6 and TRBJ2-5; TRBD2 aligns across 9 bases. Germline V gene lookup returns CDR1 SGHVS and CDR2 FNYEAQ. The CDR3 loop spans 16 amino acids. V lost 1 base and J lost 6; bases outside the gene matches: 9.

As concerns this clonotype: Since a much larger clone is just one base distant, this may be a read error. V usage is TRBV7-2 and J usage is TRBJ2-4; 7 bases match TRBD1. The J segment lost 3 bases and the V segment lost 8 bases, leaving 10 bases of the junction unmatched. This CDR3 has 15 residues. Germline CDR1 and CDR2: SGHTA and FQGNSA. CDR3 residues: CASCRDRVVKNIQYF. The CDR3 coding sequence is TGTGCCAGCTGTCGCGACAGGGTTGTCAAAAACATTCAGTACTTC.

The rearrangement uses TRBV20-1 and TRBJ2-3; D unresolved. Germline V gene sequence: CDR1 DFQATT, CDR2 SNEGSKA (reference sequence). The germline V and J ends were trimmed by 1 base and 0 bases, with 17 bases remaining between them. This CDR3 region has 17 residues. In nucleotides, the CDR3 is TGCAGTGCTAGAGTCCCCAGCAGGATGGCTAGCACAGATACGCAGTATTTT. Translation gives CSARVPSRMASTDTQYF.

This clonotype has only a few counts. The chain recombines TRBV25-1 with TRBJ2-7, with D perhaps TRBD2 (6 bases). V dropped 3 bases and J dropped 2 bases, with 8 bases sitting between them. This CDR3 is 13 amino acids long. Looked up from germline, CDR1 is MGHDK and CDR2 is SYGVNS. The CDR3 sequence is CASSDRRAYEQYF. The DNA of the CDR3 is TGTGCCAGCAGTGACAGGAGGGCCTACGAGCAGTACTTC.

The chain is built from TRBV20-1 and TRBJ1-1; D remains unclear. V lost 3 bases, J lost 11 bases, and 28 bases lay in between. CDR1 is DFQATT and CDR2 is SNEGSKA in the germline V gene (reference sequence). CDR3 length: 16 residues. CDR3 nucleotides: TGCAGTGCTAGTTTTGTCTCGCGGGTCGCCGACTCTGGGGCTTTCTTT. This gives the protein CSASFVSRVADSGAFF.

This clonotype was found once. This rearrangement joins TRBV5-1 to TRBJ1-4; TRBD1 might be the D (5 bases). Trimming cost V 0 bases and J 8 bases, with 17 bases left between them. CDR3 length: 16 amino acids. CDR1 SGHRS and CDR2 YFSETQ come from the germline V gene. The CDR3 DNA is TGCGCCAGCAGCTTGGGATGGGCAGGAGGGGCCGAAAAACTGTTTTTT. It codes for CASSLGWAGGAEKLFF.

This clonotype was seen a few times. The chain uses TRBV20-1 and TRBJ1-5; D is perhaps TRBD1 (6 bases). V was clipped by 2 bases and J by 1 base, with 21 bases between them. Germline loops: CDR1 DFQATT, CDR2 SNEGSKA (reference sequence). This CDR3 is 18 amino acids long. Here the CDR3 reads CSARPPGLGGLSNQPQHF. CDR3 coding DNA: TGCAGTGCTAGACCACCCGGTTTAGGGGGTCTAAGCAATCAGCCCCAGCATTTT.

As to this clonotype: This may arise from a read error, as a much more abundant clone is one base away. V gene TRBV7-9 combines with J gene TRBJ2-2; the match to TRBD1 covers 10 bases. V lost 5 bases to trimming and J lost 5 bases; unmatched junction nucleotides: 8. The germline V gene encodes CDR1 SEHNR and CDR2 FQNEAQ (reference sequence). The CDR3 loop spans 16 amino acids. CDR3 loop: CASSHTGTGVTGELFF. CDR3 nucleotide sequence: TGTGCCAGCAGCCACACCGGGACAGGGGTGACCGGGGAGCTGTTTTTT.

The chain joins TRBV2 to TRBJ1-2; 8 nucleotides line up with TRBD1. From germline, CDR1 is SNHLY and CDR2 FYNNEI. This CDR3 comprises 15 residues. V shed 6 bases, J shed 5 bases, and the junction held 11 bases outside the gene matches. The CDR3 sequence: CASRPDRAPGYGYTF. For the CDR3, the DNA is TGTGCCAGCAGACCGGACAGGGCGCCGGGGTATGGCTACACCTTC.

The chain combines TRBV24-1 with TRBJ2-3; D not certain. Germline CDR1 and CDR2: KGHDR and SFDVKD. The CDR3 consists of 14 residues. V was pared by 1 base and J by 4 bases, with 8 bases between. CDR3 in amino acids: CATSDFVGADTQYF. CDR3 DNA: TGTGCCACCAGTGATTTCGTCGGCGCAGATACGCAGTATTTT.

This clonotype has more than one count but fewer than ten. V and J are TRBV12-3 or TRBV12-4 and TRBJ2-5; TRBD1 matches 8 bases. V was pared by 4 bases and J by 5 bases, with 6 bases of the junction left unmatched. The CDR3 runs 14 residues. In nucleotides, the CDR3 is TGTGCCAGCAGTTCCCGACAGGGGTTGGAGACCCAGTACTTC. This translates into CASSSRQGLETQYF.

This clonotype occurred a few times. The V and J genes are TRBV28 and TRBJ1-2, with 9 nucleotides matching TRBD1. Germline CDR1 MDHEN, CDR2 SYDVKM. The CDR3 length is 15 residues. The V gene end was trimmed by 6 bases and the J gene end by 7 bases; junction bases not matched to a gene: 12. This chain's CDR3 is CASRPPGQGVSGYTF. In nucleotides, the CDR3 is TGTGCCAGCAGGCCACCGGGACAGGGAGTAAGTGGCTACACCTTC.

This clonotype came up a few times. The chain employs TRBV4-1 and TRBJ2-1; a possible D gene is TRBD2 (6 bases). The V and J ends lost 1 base and 3 bases respectively, with 19 bases between them. CDR1 is MGHRA, CDR2 YSYEKL, per germline. CDR3 length: 18 amino acids. The CDR3 DNA sequence: TGCGCCAGCAGCCAAGCCGAGGGGTCGGGAGTGTTCTACAATGAGCAGTTCTTC. It specifies CASSQAEGSGVFYNEQFF.

This clonotype occurred many times. This chain joins TRBV4-1 and TRBJ1-1; D remains ambiguous. The germline V gene encodes CDR1 MGHRA and CDR2 YSYEKL. This CDR3 has 15 amino acids. The V end was cut by 1 base, the J end by 0 bases, with 9 bases between. DNA for the CDR3: TGCGCCAGCAGCCAAGTCGGACGGATGAACACTGAAGCTTTCTTT. Encoded protein: CASSQVGRMNTEAFF.

This clonotype has only a few counts. The chain employs TRBV28 and TRBJ2-5, with 13 bases fitting TRBD2. The germline CDR1 and CDR2 sequences are MDHEN and SYDVKM. The CDR3 has 19 residues. Trimming removed 5 bases from V and 5 bases from J; junction bases left unmatched: 17. The CDR3 bases are TGTGCCAGCAGTCCCTTGGGCCCCGGACTAGCGGGAGTCTCGGAGACCCAGTACTTC. As protein: CASSPLGPGLAGVSETQYF.

The rearrangement joins TRBV19 to TRBJ2-6; 7 positions agree with TRBD1. The CDR3 contains 15 residues. The V and J ends lost 5 bases and 4 bases, in that order; junction bases with no gene match: 5. Per germline, CDR1 LNHDA and CDR2 SQIVND (reference sequence). CDR3 DNA: TGTGCCAGTAGTGCGACAGGGCCCGGGGCCAACGTCCTGACTTTC. Translated, it gives CASSATGPGANVLTF.

CDR3 protein: CASRTPGQHLYGYTF. The CDR3 DNA reads TGTGCCAGCAGAACTCCGGGACAGCACCTCTATGGCTACACCTTC. This rearrangement joins TRBV28 to TRBJ1-2; TRBD1 aligns across 7 bases. CDR1 and CDR2 from the germline V gene are MDHEN and SYDVKM. The CDR3 totals 15 residues. V was pared by 6 bases and J by 4 bases, with 11 bases of the junction left unmatched.

This clonotype was counted a single time. Because it lacks the conserved phenylalanine or tryptophan at the end, this CDR3 is likely a read error. The V call is TRBV12-3 or TRBV12-4, the J call TRBJ2-1, with a tentative D call TRBD2 (6 bases). The V end was cut by 6 bases, the J end by 0 bases, with 18 bases between. The length of the CDR3 is 17 residues. CDR3 amino acids: CASSSTALASSYNEQFL. In nucleotides, the CDR3 is TGTGCCAGCAGCTCCACAGCCCTAGCGAGCTCCTACAATGAGCAGTTCTTA.

This clonotype was detected only a few times. The chain couples TRBV28 to TRBJ1-5; perhaps TRBD1 as D (6 bases). The V gene's germline CDR1 is MDHEN and CDR2 SYDVKM. This CDR3 is 17 amino acids long. With 6 bases removed from V and 4 bases from J, the gap between germline ends came to 22 bases. As DNA, the CDR3 is TGTGCCAGCAGGCGCCTGTCGGACAGCCCGGTTAATCAGCCCCAGCATTTT. Translated: CASRRLSDSPVNQPQHF.